The T cell receptor (beta chain) described here comes from a study of OX40 agonist ivuxolimab in advanced cancers. Study in general: Ivuxolimab, which patients received intravenously every 2 weeks, was dosed at 0.01 to 10 mg/kg. Dose-escalation patients' cancers were hepatocellular carcinoma, melanoma, renal cell or head and neck cancer.

Overall study findings and caveats: More expanded clones were seen, on average, in CD8+ T cells than in CD4+.

With 0 bases removed from V and 3 bases from J, the gap between germline ends came to 9 bases. Germline CDR1 and CDR2: SGHNT and YYREEE (reference sequence). There are 14 residues in the CDR3. Method: immunoSEQ multiplex PCR; TCRdb's copy keeps in-frame clones and lacks some. The sample consists of approximately 76,000 clones, about 90% of them appearing once. Concerning this clone itself: Its specificity is unknown.

The source of this sequence is an adult with an advanced solid tumor such as melanoma, head and neck, liver or kidney cancer. The sequencing here drew on CD4+ or CD8+ T cells sorted from blood, taken in a trial of the OX40 agonist ivuxolimab. V and J are TRBV5-4 and TRBJ2-5; D is undetermined. CDR3 in amino acids: CASSLGHSEETQYF. The CDR3 nucleotides are TGTGCCAGCAGCTTGGGTCACAGTGAAGAGACCCAGTACTTC.